These 2 T cell receptor beta chains were sequenced from one sample in a study of blood T cell repertoires in COVID-19. Libraries were prepared by immunoSEQ multiplex PCR; TCRdb keeps only in-frame clonotypes and omits some of them. This repertoire shows under 250,000 clones, 83% found once; its top ten account for 4.8%. Sequenced: PBMCs or T cells enriched from blood (not recorded which). The receptors were gathered from a woman in her forties or fifties who had been exposed to COVID-19.

J is TRBJ2-7 and V is TRBV11-2; 7 bases map to TRBD1. Unmatched junction bases numbered 4, after V lost 0 bases and J lost 2 bases. The CDR3 covers 15 residues. Germline V lookup: CDR1 SGHAT, CDR2 FQNNGV. CDR3 residues: CASSLEGGHTYEQYF. The CDR3 DNA sequence: TGTGCCAGCAGCTTAGAAGGGGGCCATACCTACGAGCAGTACTTC. The complete variable domain, with remaining parts taken from reference TRBV11-2 and TRBJ2-7, reads EAGVAQSPRYKIIEKRQSVAFWCNPISGHATLYWYQQILGQGPKLLIQFQNNGVVDDSQLPKDRFSAERLKGVDSTLKIQPAKLEDSAVYLCASSLEGGHTYEQYFGPGTRLTVT.

The chain employs TRBV28 and TRBJ1-1, with 7 bases that match TRBD1. CDR3 length: 14 amino acids. Germline assignment: CDR1 MDHEN and CDR2 SYDVKM. The ends lost 6 bases at V and 4 bases at J; junction bases unmatched: 8. CDR3 nucleotides: TGTGCCAGCAGACCCCAGGGGGGTGGCACTGAAGCTTTCTTT. It is translated as CASRPQGGGTEAFF.